Listed below are T cell receptor beta chains from one sample, sequenced in a study of control samples from healthy donors and cancer patients. Assay used: immunoSEQ multiplex PCR; TCRdb lists only in-frame clones, some missing. The sample has more than 110,000 clones, roughly nine tenths seen once. The sample taken for sequencing was blood. These receptors came from a woman aged 30 to 39 in good health. Each CDR3 is given with its conserved first and last residue. D genes are given only for firm matches. Where a row states a size, it is once, few, many or the class of an expanded clone; other rows omit it.

cdr3_nt cdr3_aa j_call clone_size v_call d_call
TGTGCCAGCAGCTTAGGGGGACAGGGGATTCAGCAGTACTTC CASSLGGQGIQQYF TRBJ2-7 NA TRBV7-2 TRBD1
TGTGCCAGCAGTGAATACGGGGGAAAGTTCTATGGCTACACCTTC CASSEYGGKFYGYTF TRBJ1-2 NA TRBV25-1 NA
TGTGCCAGCGCCGAGGGGTCTCTAGCCAAAAACATTCAGTACTTC CASAEGSLAKNIQYF TRBJ2-4 NA TRBV28 NA
TGTGCCAGCACTCCTCTTGTAGGGCCGGCGGACACTGAAGCTTTCTTT CASTPLVGPADTEAFF TRBJ1-1 NA TRBV28 NA
TGTGCCAGTAGTGTAGGGACAGGTTATAGCAATCAGCCCCAGCATTTT CASSVGTGYSNQPQHF TRBJ1-5 NA TRBV19 TRBD1
TGCGCCAGCAGCCAAGTTGGGGCGCTCTCTCTCGCTTTCTTT CASSQVGALSLAFF TRBJ1-1 NA TRBV4-1 NA
TGTGCCAGCAGCTTTCAGGGGGCGGCTAATGAAAAACTGTTTTTT CASSFQGAANEKLFF TRBJ1-4 NA TRBV7-8 TRBD1
TGCAGTGCTAGTCTCGCCCTAGGCAATCCACCCCTCCACTTT CSASLALGNPPLHF TRBJ1-6 NA TRBV20-1 NA
TGTGCCAGCAGTGAGCTTCGAAACTACGACGAGCAGTACTTC CASSELRNYDEQYF TRBJ2-7 NA TRBV2 NA
TGTGCCAGCAGTGAAGTCTCCTACGAGCAGTACTTC CASSEVSYEQYF TRBJ2-7 NA TRBV2 NA
TGTGCCAGCAGCTTCGACCCTTGGGGCAGCTCCTATAATTCACCCCTCCACTTT CASSFDPWGSSYNSPLHF TRBJ1-6 NA TRBV7-2 NA
TGTGCCACCAGTGACATAGCGGGAGGTCTCTCCTACAATGAGCAGTTCTTC CATSDIAGGLSYNEQFF TRBJ2-1 NA TRBV24-1 TRBD2
TGTGCCAGCAGCTTAGATCGGCGGACCGGGGAGCTGTTTTTT CASSLDRRTGELFF TRBJ2-2 once TRBV11-2 NA
TGTGCCATCAGCCGGGGGACTAGCGGGACGGACGAGCAGTACTTC CAISRGTSGTDEQYF TRBJ2-7 NA TRBV10-3 TRBD2
TGTGCCAGCAACCCGGGACAGGAGATCTATGGCTACACCTTC CASNPGQEIYGYTF TRBJ1-2 NA TRBV7-9 TRBD1
TGTGCCAGCTCACTGGTCCGGGACTGGGGGGAAAAACTGTTTTTT CASSLVRDWGEKLFF TRBJ1-4 NA TRBV18 NA
TGTGCCAGCAGCTTTCCCTTCAGGGTCCAAATAGTGTCCTACGAGCAGTACTTC CASSFPFRVQIVSYEQYF TRBJ2-7 NA TRBV2 NA
TGTGCCAGCAGCTTAGACCTAGACGGGTTGAACACCGGGGAGCTGTTTTTT CASSLDLDGLNTGELFF TRBJ2-2 NA TRBV7-7 NA
TGTGCCAGTAGTGAAACCAATTGGAACTATGGCTACACCTTC CASSETNWNYGYTF TRBJ1-2 NA TRBV19 NA
TGCGCCAGCAGCCCCAACAATGAGCAGTTCTTC CASSPNNEQFF TRBJ2-1 NA TRBV5-1 NA
TGTGCCAGCAGCCCTCCGGGACTAGCGAAAGAAAACATTCAGTACTTC CASSPPGLAKENIQYF TRBJ2-4 NA TRBV3-1/TRBV3-2 TRBD2
TGCGCCAGCAGCACCCGGACAGGGGGTCAAGACGAGCAGTACTTC CASSTRTGGQDEQYF TRBJ2-7 NA TRBV5-1 TRBD1
TGTGCCAGCAGCTTGCGGGACCCCTCTGGGCAGCCCCAGCATTTT CASSLRDPSGQPQHF TRBJ1-5 NA TRBV5-6 NA
TGTGCCAGCACCAGTAGCGGCTACGAGCAGTACTTC CASTSSGYEQYF TRBJ2-7 NA TRBV7-2 NA
TGTGCCAGCAGTGGTTACGTAGGGAGCAGCTCTGGGGCCAACGTCCTGACTTTC CASSGYVGSSSGANVLTF TRBJ2-6 NA TRBV6-1 NA
TGTGCCAGCAGTTTATTGACAGGGAATGGCTACACCTTC CASSLLTGNGYTF TRBJ1-2 NA TRBV28 TRBD1
TGTGCCAGCTCACCGAGGGGGGGCGTCACTGAAGCTTTCTTT CASSPRGGVTEAFF TRBJ1-1 NA TRBV18 NA
TGTGCCAGCAGCCACGGGGGCGGGACCTACGAGCAGTACTTC CASSHGGGTYEQYF TRBJ2-7 NA TRBV11-2 NA
TGTGCCAGTAGTGTGAACACGGGACAGAGCTATGGCTACACCTTC CASSVNTGQSYGYTF TRBJ1-2 NA TRBV19 TRBD1
TGTGCCAGCAGCTTCTCTAGCGGATACTACAATGAGCAGTTCTTC CASSFSSGYYNEQFF TRBJ2-1 once TRBV7-8 TRBD2
TGTGCCAGCAGTGAACGGGGGGCAGCTCTAGCCAAAAACATTCAGTACTTC CASSERGAALAKNIQYF TRBJ2-4 NA TRBV6-1 NA
TGTGCCAGTAGTAGGAGGGCCCGCCAGAATAGCAATCAGCCCCAGCATTTT CASSRRARQNSNQPQHF TRBJ1-5 once TRBV19 NA
TGCAGTGCTAGTCGACAGAACTATGGCTACACCTTC CSASRQNYGYTF TRBJ1-2 NA TRBV20-1 NA
TGCGCCAGCAGGTCCAGGGGGCCCTACAATGAGCAGTTCTTC CASRSRGPYNEQFF TRBJ2-1 NA TRBV5-1 TRBD1
TGTGCCAGCAGTGAAGGCCCCCCAGGGTTGGGGGAGCTGTTTTTT CASSEGPPGLGELFF TRBJ2-2 NA TRBV2 NA
TGTGCCAGCAGCTTAGCCCTCCTCCTAGCGGGAGTTGACTACGAGCAGTACTTC CASSLALLLAGVDYEQYF TRBJ2-7 few TRBV11-2 TRBD2
TGTGCCAGCAGCCCGACATACGCAACTAATGAAAAACTGTTTTTT CASSPTYATNEKLFF TRBJ1-4 once TRBV2 NA
TGTGCCAGCAGCGCTCGATGGGACAGGGGCAAAGAAAAACTGTTTTTT CASSARWDRGKEKLFF TRBJ1-4 once TRBV21-1 NA
TGTGCCATCAGCGCTCTTGGTGCCAGGGGAGGAAGGACCACCTACGAGCAGTACTTC CAISALGARGGRTTYEQYF TRBJ2-7 NA TRBV10-3 NA
TGTGCCAGCAGCTTAGGAGGGACTAGCGGGAGCAGGTACGAGCAGTACTTC CASSLGGTSGSRYEQYF TRBJ2-7 NA TRBV7-9 TRBD2
TGTGCCAGTAACTTAAACATGGCTGGAAACAATGAGCAGTTCTTC CASNLNMAGNNEQFF TRBJ2-1 NA TRBV19 NA
TGCAGCGTTGAAAGTGTTTCAAATACGCAGTATTTT CSVESVSNTQYF TRBJ2-3 NA TRBV29-1 NA
TGTGCCAGCAGCCCTAGCGGGACCCACCAAGAGACCCAGTACTTC CASSPSGTHQETQYF TRBJ2-5 NA TRBV7-2 TRBD2
TGTGCCAGCAGCCAAGACACTAGCGGGAGGGATACAGATACGCAGTATTTT CASSQDTSGRDTDTQYF TRBJ2-3 NA TRBV4-2 TRBD2
TGCGCCAGCAGCTTAGCGTCCACCGGGGAGCTGTTTTTT CASSLASTGELFF TRBJ2-2 once TRBV5-1 NA
TGTGCCAGCAGCCCGGGACTAGCGGAGTACAATGAGCAGTTCTTC CASSPGLAEYNEQFF TRBJ2-1 NA TRBV7-3 TRBD2
TGTGCCACCAGAGACAGACCGAACACTGAAGCTTTCTTT CATRDRPNTEAFF TRBJ1-1 NA TRBV15 NA
TGTGCCAGCAGTTTCGGGGACACGAATGGGGCAGTGGCTTTCTTT CASSFGDTNGAVAFF TRBJ1-1 once TRBV27 NA
TGTGCCAGCAGTTACGGCGGTTCCTACAATGAGCAGTTCTTC CASSYGGSYNEQFF TRBJ2-1 NA TRBV6-6 NA
TGTGCCAGTAGTTGGGGGACAGCGGTGGGGAATGAGCAGTTCTTC CASSWGTAVGNEQFF TRBJ2-1 NA TRBV19 TRBD1
TGTGCCAGCAGCTCCGGGGCAGCGATATCCTACGAGCAGTACTTC CASSSGAAISYEQYF TRBJ2-7 NA TRBV6-5 NA
TGTGCCAGCGGGCTACTAGCGGGAGGGCCCAATGAGCAGTTCTTC CASGLLAGGPNEQFF TRBJ2-1 NA TRBV2 TRBD2
TGTGCCAGCAGGGGCGGGGAATTACGGCAGTACTTC CASRGGELRQYF TRBJ2-7 NA TRBV27 NA
TGTGCCAGCAGCTACAGGGCGAACACCGGGGAGCTGTTTTTT CASSYRANTGELFF TRBJ2-2 NA TRBV13 NA
TGTGCCAGCAGCCAAGGGCTAAGGGGGGATTCACCCCTCCACTTT CASSQGLRGDSPLHF TRBJ1-6 NA TRBV4-2 NA
TGTGCCAGCAGTGTGCTGGGGGGGGGCTACGAGCAGTACTTC CASSVLGGGYEQYF TRBJ2-7 NA TRBV2 TRBD2
TGTGCCAGCAGTTCGGATACAGTTGCCCCAGATCAGCCCCAGCATTTT CASSSDTVAPDQPQHF TRBJ1-5 NA TRBV28 NA
TGTGCCAGCAGCACCCCGACTAGCAGGACCTACAATGAGCAGTTCTTC CASSTPTSRTYNEQFF TRBJ2-1 NA TRBV11-2 TRBD2
TGCGCCAGCAGCTTAGGTTCGACTTCTGGTGGCTACACCTTC CASSLGSTSGGYTF TRBJ1-2 NA TRBV5-1 NA
TGTGCCTGGAGCGCCGTGGGAACTGAAGCTTTCTTT CAWSAVGTEAFF TRBJ1-1 NA TRBV30 NA